The 13 T cell receptor beta chains below come from one sample, sequenced in a study of identical twins. In TCRdb, the 5' RACE reads were re-called with MiXCR into one record per CDR3 protein. The profile covers a few hundred thousand distinct CDR3 sequences, with about 8% appearing a single time and over 2.5% taken by the ten largest. These data also featured in a second study, about yellow fever vaccine responses in identical twins.

Sequencing was done on a sample of CD8+ T cells sorted from blood. These TCRs come from a woman in her late teens or twenties in good health.

In this sample, this clonotype turned up a few times. The rearrangement joins TRBV25-1 to TRBJ1-4, with D tentatively TRBD1 (6 bases). This CDR3 has 19 amino acids. The V gene lost 1 base and the J gene lost 2 bases, with 20 bases spanning the gap. From germline, CDR1 is MGHDK and CDR2 SYGVNS. CDR3 sequence reads: CASSESVWEQGATNEKLFF. The CDR3 DNA reads TGTGCCAGCAGTGAATCGGTGTGGGAACAGGGTGCGACTAATGAAAAACTGTTTTTT.

This clonotype appeared many times. V usage is TRBV12-3 or TRBV12-4 and J usage is TRBJ2-6; D call uncertain. The length of the CDR3 is 14 residues. Trimming pared 6 bases from V and 3 bases from J, leaving 9 bases between. The CDR3 bases are TGTGCCAGCAGACCCTACGGTGGGGCCAACGTCCTGACTTTC. It yields the protein CASRPYGGANVLTF.

This clonotype was recorded a few times. The chain is built from TRBV2 and TRBJ2-1; 10 bases agree with TRBD1. The V and J ends lost 6 bases and 8 bases, in that order; junction bases with no gene match: 7. The CDR3 is made up of 14 amino acids. Germline V gives CDR1 SNHLY, CDR2 FYNNEI. In DNA, the CDR3 is TGTGCCAGCAGATTGGGACAGGGGAGCGATGAGCAGTTCTTC. It yields the protein CASRLGQGSDEQFF.

This clonotype was observed a handful of times. This chain joins TRBV19 and TRBJ2-1; 10 bases are a match to TRBD1. The CDR3 spans 18 residues. V shed 6 bases, J shed 6 bases, and the junction held 17 bases outside the gene matches. Per the germline V gene, CDR1 is LNHDA and CDR2 is SQIVND (reference sequence). The DNA for the CDR3 is TGTGCCAGTAGCATCCTATATAGGGGGGGGACAGGGGTCAATGAGCAGTTCTTC. Translated: CASSILYRGGTGVNEQFF. Full variable domain (missing parts from reference TRBV19 and TRBJ2-1): DGGITQSPKYLFRKEGQNVTLSCEQNLNHDAMYWYRQDPGQGLRLIYYSQIVNDFQKGDIAEGYSVSREKKESFPLTVTSAQKNPTAFYLCASSILYRGGTGVNEQFFGPGTRLTVL.

This clonotype appeared many times. This rearrangement joins TRBV28 to TRBJ2-7, with 9 bases aligning to TRBD2. Looked up from germline, CDR1 is MDHEN and CDR2 is SYDVKM. The CDR3 has 17 amino acids. Unmatched junction bases numbered 12, after V lost 3 bases and J lost 3 bases. The CDR3 bases are TGTGCCAGCAGTTTCCTCCTAAGACTAGCGGATCACTACGAGCAGTACTTC. Residues: CASSFLLRLADHYEQYF.

This clonotype was detected only a few times. The rearrangement joins TRBV6-1 to TRBJ2-3; 8 bases match TRBD2. Germline lookup yields CDR1 MNHNS and CDR2 SASEGT. V shed 6 bases and J 6 bases; nucleotides not matched to a gene: 8. The CDR3 is 14 amino acids. CDR3 residues: CASRTRGGVDTQYF. The CDR3 DNA sequence: TGTGCCAGCAGAACCCGGGGGGGCGTGGATACGCAGTATTTT.

The rearrangement links TRBV12-5 to TRBJ2-1; no reliable D call. CDR1 LGHNT and CDR2 FRNRAP come from the germline V gene. V was clipped by 3 bases and J by 5 bases, with 8 bases between them. CDR3 size: 13 residues. The CDR3 region is CASGFIGNNEQFF. Written as DNA, the CDR3 is TGTGCTAGTGGTTTTATCGGAAACAATGAGCAGTTCTTC.

This clonotype appeared many times. V is TRBV3-1 and J is TRBJ2-1, with 10 bases aligning to TRBD1. Germline CDR1 and CDR2: LGHDT and YNNKEL (reference sequence). V gave up 4 bases and J gave up 7 bases; unmatched junction bases: 7. The CDR3 runs 15 residues. CDR3 loop: CASSLPGTGDNEQFF. CDR3 DNA sequence: TGTGCCAGCAGCCTACCCGGGACAGGGGATAATGAGCAGTTCTTC.

Many counts were recorded for this clonotype. This CDR3 reads CASSPSEGQRTGNVLTF. The CDR3 bases are TGTGCCAGCAGCCCTTCCGAGGGACAGCGTACGGGCAACGTCCTGACTTTC. This chain joins TRBV14 and TRBJ2-6, with 7 nucleotides matching TRBD1. Germline assignment: CDR1 SGHDN and CDR2 FVKESK. The CDR3 loop spans 17 amino acids. The V and J ends lost 4 bases and 9 bases, in that order; junction bases with no gene match: 15.

The table lists this clonotype with a few counts. This chain connects TRBV4-3 to TRBJ2-7; 10 bases fit TRBD2. Losses at the gene ends were 1 base for V and 6 bases for J; bases not matched to a gene: 6. There are 15 residues in the CDR3. CDR1 is LGHNA and CDR2 is YSLEER in the germline V gene. The CDR3 region has the DNA TGCGCCAGCAGCCAAGGCAGAGCGGGAGGGGGCGAGCAGTACTTC. Amino acid sequence: CASSQGRAGGGEQYF.

This clonotype was counted between two and nine times. The chain is built from TRBV5-6 and TRBJ2-7; no definite D call. Per germline, CDR1 SGHDT and CDR2 YYEEEE. This CDR3 spans 14 amino acids. Trimming removed 2 bases from V and 0 bases from J, with 9 bases in between. For the CDR3, the DNA is TGTGCCAGCAGCTTCACACAGAGCTCCTACGAGCAGTACTTC. Protein product: CASSFTQSSYEQYF.

In its sample, this clonotype was seen a few times. The chain is built from TRBV20-1 and TRBJ2-7; 9 bases are shared with TRBD2. The CDR3 has 13 residues. The V gene end was trimmed by 6 bases and the J gene end by 4 bases; junction bases not matched to a gene: 7. Germline-derived CDR1 and CDR2 are DFQATT and SNEGSKA (reference sequence). The CDR3 DNA reads as TGCAGTGCCCAAGCGGGAGGCCAATACGAGCAGTACTTC. It yields the protein CSAQAGGQYEQYF.

This clonotype was seen only a few times. The chain combines TRBV4-2 with TRBJ2-7; 8 positions agree with TRBD2. Looked up from germline, CDR1 is LGHNA and CDR2 is YNFKEQ. V gave up 4 bases and J gave up 3 bases; unmatched junction bases: 5. There are 14 residues in the CDR3. The CDR3 sequence is CASSRVSGNYEQYF. The DNA for the CDR3 is TGTGCCAGCAGCCGAGTTAGCGGGAACTACGAGCAGTACTTC.